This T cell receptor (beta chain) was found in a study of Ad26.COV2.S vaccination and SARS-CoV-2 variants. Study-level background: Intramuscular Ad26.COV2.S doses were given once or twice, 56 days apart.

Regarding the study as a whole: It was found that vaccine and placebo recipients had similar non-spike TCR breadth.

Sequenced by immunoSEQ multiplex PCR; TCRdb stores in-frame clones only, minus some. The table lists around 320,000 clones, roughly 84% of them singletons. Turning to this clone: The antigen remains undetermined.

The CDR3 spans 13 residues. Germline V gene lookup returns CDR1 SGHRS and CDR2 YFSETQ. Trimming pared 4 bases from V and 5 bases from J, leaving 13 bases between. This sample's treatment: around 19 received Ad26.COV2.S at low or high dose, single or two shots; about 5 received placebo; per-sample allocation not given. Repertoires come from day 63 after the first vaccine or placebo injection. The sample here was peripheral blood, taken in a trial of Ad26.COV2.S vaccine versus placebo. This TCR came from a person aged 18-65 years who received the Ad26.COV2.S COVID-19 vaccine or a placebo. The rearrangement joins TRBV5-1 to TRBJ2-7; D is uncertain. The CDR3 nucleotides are TGCGCCAGCAGCCTGGGCCCTCCCGACGAGCAGTACTTC. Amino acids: CASSLGPPDEQYF.